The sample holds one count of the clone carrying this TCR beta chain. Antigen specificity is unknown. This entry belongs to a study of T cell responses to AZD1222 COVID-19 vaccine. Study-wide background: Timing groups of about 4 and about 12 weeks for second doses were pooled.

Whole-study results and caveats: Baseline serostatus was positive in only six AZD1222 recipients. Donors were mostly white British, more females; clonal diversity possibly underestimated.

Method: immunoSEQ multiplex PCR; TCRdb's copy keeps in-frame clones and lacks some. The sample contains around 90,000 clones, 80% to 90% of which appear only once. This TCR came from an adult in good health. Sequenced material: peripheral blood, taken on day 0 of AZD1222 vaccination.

CDR3 coding DNA: TGTGCCAGCAGTGACACGGCCAGGGGTTCCTACAATGAGCAGTTCTTC. Translated, it gives CASSDTARGSYNEQFF. The rearrangement joins TRBV6-4 to TRBJ2-1; tentative D call: TRBD1 (6 bases). The germline gives CDR1 MRHNA, CDR2 SNTAGT. V lost 2 bases and J lost 1, with 12 bases in between. The CDR3 runs 16 residues.